These 22 T cell receptor beta chains were all obtained from the same sample, sequenced in a study of chemoradiotherapy in HPV16-positive cancers. Sequencing was performed with immunoSEQ multiplex PCR; in TCRdb, only in-frame clones are kept and a portion is missing. The top ten clones hold approximately 2.9% of a sample with about 2,900 clones, roughly 87% of them seen once. The sample here was tumor tissue, taken from a patient who underwent chemoradiotherapy. The receptor set was obtained from a human donor with HPV-associated anogenital cancer.

The chain links TRBV5-6 to TRBJ1-2; D is uncertain. This CDR3 has 12 residues. Looked up from germline, CDR1 is SGHDT and CDR2 is YYEEEE. V lost 0 bases, J lost 8 bases, and 8 bases lay in between. This CDR3 is CASSLGGGGYTF. The CDR3 DNA reads TGTGCCAGCAGCTTGGGGGGAGGAGGCTACACCTTC.

This sequence joins TRBV28 and TRBJ2-1; the match to TRBD2 covers 13 bases. The V and J ends lost 6 bases and 7 bases, in that order; junction bases with no gene match: 6. Germline V lookup: CDR1 MDHEN, CDR2 SYDVKM. The CDR3 extends over 15 amino acids. The CDR3 reads CASRPTSGGANEQFF. DNA for the CDR3: TGTGCCAGCAGACCCACTAGCGGGGGGGCTAATGAGCAGTTCTTC.

CDR3 sequence (DNA): TGTGCCAGCAGTTTGGGCGGGGGGGGGAATACGCAGTATTTT. Protein: CASSLGGGGNTQYF. The rearrangement joins TRBV27 to TRBJ2-3, with 9 bases identical to TRBD2. Looked up from germline, CDR1 is MNHEY and CDR2 is SMNVEV (reference sequence). The V segment lost 3 bases and the J segment 7 bases; nucleotides outside the gene matches: 5. The CDR3 runs to 14 residues.

V usage is TRBV19 and J usage is TRBJ2-2; 8 bases map to TRBD1. Germline lookup yields CDR1 LNHDA and CDR2 SQIVND (reference sequence). CDR3 length equals 15 residues. V was clipped by 5 bases and J by 6 bases; unmatched bases: 8. The CDR3 here is CASSFVTGVSGELFF. The CDR3 region has the DNA TGTGCCAGTAGTTTCGTGACAGGGGTTTCCGGGGAGCTGTTTTTT. Full variable domain (missing parts from reference TRBV19 and TRBJ2-2): DGGITQSPKYLFRKEGQNVTLSCEQNLNHDAMYWYRQDPGQGLRLIYYSQIVNDFQKGDIAEGYSVSREKKESFPLTVTSAQKNPTAFYLCASSFVTGVSGELFFGEGSRLTVL.

This rearrangement joins TRBV10-3 to TRBJ1-5, with D perhaps matching TRBD1 (5 bases). The ends were cut back, 7 bases at V and 4 bases at J, with 11 bases in the middle. In germline, CDR1 is ENHRY, CDR2 SYGVKD. CDR3 length: 13 amino acids. CDR3 sequence reads: CAITSGENQPQHF. In DNA form, the CDR3 reads TGTGCCATCACCTCGGGGGAAAATCAGCCCCAGCATTTT.

This clone appeared once. The chain recombines TRBV7-9 with TRBJ2-3, with TRBD1 as a possible D gene (6 bases). Germline lookup yields CDR1 SEHNR and CDR2 FQNEAQ (reference sequence). CDR3 length: 16 amino acids. Trimming shortened V by 0 bases and J by 1 base, and 11 bases separated the two germline ends. Here the CDR3 DNA reads TGTGCCAGCAGCTTAGCAGGCAGGGGAGGCACAGATACGCAGTATTTT. This translates into CASSLAGRGGTDTQYF. Complete variable domain (other parts from reference TRBV7-9 and TRBJ2-3): DTGVSQNPRHKITKRGQNVTFRCDPISEHNRLYWYRQTLGQGPEFLTYFQNEAQLEKSRLLSDRFSAERPKGSFSTLEIQRTEQGDSAMYLCASSLAGRGGTDTQYFGPGTRLTVL.

The CDR3 sequence is CATSTRTSGNNEQFF. In DNA form, the CDR3 reads TGTGCCACCAGCACCCGGACTAGCGGGAATAATGAGCAGTTCTTC. This chain uses TRBV15 with TRBJ2-1; 12 bases map to TRBD2. The V and J ends lost 4 bases and 7 bases, in that order; junction bases with no gene match: 5. The CDR3 covers 15 residues. Germline V lookup: CDR1 LNHNV, CDR2 YYDKDF (reference sequence).

The chain joins TRBV10-3 to TRBJ2-5, with 9 nucleotides matching TRBD1. This CDR3 spans 15 amino acids. Germline trimming cut 0 bases from V and 5 bases from J; bases unmatched to any gene: 4. Germline loops: CDR1 ENHRY, CDR2 SYGVKD. CDR3 protein: CAISESTGGSETQYF. The CDR3 bases are TGTGCCATCAGTGAGTCGACAGGGGGGAGCGAGACCCAGTACTTC.

The rearrangement joins TRBV10-2 to TRBJ2-7, with TRBD1 identical over 12 bases. V lost 4 bases and J lost 7; bases outside the gene matches: 5. CDR3 size: 14 residues. Germline CDR1 reads WSHSY; CDR2 reads SAAADI. The chain's CDR3 is CASSGGQGAWEQYF. Written as DNA, the CDR3 is TGCGCCAGCAGTGGGGGACAGGGGGCCTGGGAGCAGTACTTC.

The V and J genes are TRBV5-1 and TRBJ1-1, with D possibly matching TRBD1 (6 bases). The V end was cut by 1 base, the J end by 1 base, with 11 bases between. Germline assignment: CDR1 SGHRS and CDR2 YFSETQ. This CDR3 comprises 15 residues. DNA of the CDR3: TGCGCCAGCAGCTTGAGGGAGGGGGGGAACACTGAAGCTTTCTTT. This translates into CASSLREGGNTEAFF. Looking up the rest from reference TRBV5-1 and TRBJ1-1 gives the full variable domain: KAGVTQTPRYLIKTRGQQVTLSCSPISGHRSVSWYQQTPGQGLQFLFEYFSETQRNKGNFPGRFSGRQFSNSRSEMNVSTLELGDSALYLCASSLREGGNTEAFFGQGTRLTVV.

The chain employs TRBV6-6 and TRBJ1-1, with TRBD1 matching over 8 bases. The CDR3 loop spans 13 amino acids. The V gene's germline CDR1 is MNHNY and CDR2 SVGAGI (reference sequence). V shed 0 bases and J 8 bases; nucleotides not matched to a gene: 2. CDR3 in DNA: TGTGCCAGCAGTTACTCGAGGGACAGGGAAGCTTTCTTT. It translates to CASSYSRDREAFF.

This sequence joins TRBV5-1 and TRBJ2-7, with D possibly matching TRBD1 (6 bases). Trimming cost V 4 bases and J 7 bases, with 12 bases left between them. CDR1 is SGHRS, CDR2 YFSETQ, per germline. This CDR3 contains 12 residues. This CDR3 reads CASSEQGQEQYF. The DNA for the CDR3 is TGCGCCAGCAGCGAACAGGGTCAAGAGCAGTACTTC.

V is TRBV30 and J is TRBJ2-7, with D perhaps given as TRBD1 or TRBD2 (5 bases each). Trimming pared 0 bases from V and 9 bases from J, leaving 6 bases between. CDR1 is GTSNPN, CDR2 SVGIG, per germline (reference sequence). The CDR3 has 10 amino acids. DNA for the CDR3: TGTGCCTGGAGTGTGGGACGGCAGTACTTC. As protein: CAWSVGRQYF.

The gene calls are TRBV7-9 and TRBJ1-2, with D hard to call. V lost 5 bases to trimming and J lost 6 bases, with 13 bases between them. In germline, CDR1 is SEHNR, CDR2 FQNEAQ (reference sequence). This CDR3 region has 13 residues. The CDR3 DNA reads as TGTGCCAGCAGCCCTAGCAACTTGGATGGCTACACCTTC. The encoded protein is CASSPSNLDGYTF.

The chain is built from TRBV11-3 and TRBJ2-2; D ambiguous. Germline CDR1 reads SGHNT; CDR2 reads YENEEA. Trimming took 1 base from V and 3 from J, leaving 12 bases between them. The CDR3 contains 16 residues. This CDR3 is CASSLVSLAYTGELFF. The CDR3, as DNA: TGTGCCAGCAGCTTAGTCTCCCTGGCGTACACCGGGGAGCTGTTTTTT.

The chain recombines TRBV29-1 with TRBJ2-3; D remains ambiguous. This CDR3 is 13 amino acids long. Germline CDR1 reads SQVTM; CDR2 reads ANQGSEA. Deletions cut 4 bases from V and 0 bases from J, with 8 bases between. CDR3 sequence (DNA): TGCAGCGTTGTGATTGTAAGCACAGATACGCAGTATTTT. It is translated as CSVVIVSTDTQYF.

The J gene is TRBJ1-1, the V gene TRBV2; the D is unclear. V was trimmed by 7 bases and J by 11 bases, leaving 20 bases between them. The CDR3 extends over 13 amino acids. Germline-derived CDR1 and CDR2 are SNHLY and FYNNEI. As DNA, the CDR3 is TGTGCCAGCACTCTCCCACGTCGCCGTCGTGCTTTCTTT. The encoded protein is CASTLPRRRRAFF.

V and J are TRBV23-1 and TRBJ1-5, with 12 bases that match TRBD1. TRBV23-1 counts as an open reading frame of uncertain function. The CDR3 has 21 residues. V was clipped by 0 bases and J by 0 bases; unmatched bases: 12. In DNA, the CDR3 is TGCGCCAGCAGTCAATCCGAGGGACAGGGGGCATCACGATATAGCAATCAGCCCCAGCATTTT. It is translated as CASSQSEGQGASRYSNQPQHF.

This clone was seen a single time. This chain uses TRBV18 with TRBJ2-7; the match to TRBD2 covers 8 bases. Germline loops: CDR1 KGHSH, CDR2 LQKENI. J gave up 1 base and V 3 bases, and 2 bases lay outside the gene matches. The CDR3 contains 14 residues. Here the CDR3 reads CASSPRGGSYEQYF. The CDR3 DNA reads TGTGCCAGCTCACCCCGGGGGGGGTCCTACGAGCAGTACTTC.

This clone was seen just once. The chain employs TRBV27 and TRBJ1-1; D perhaps matches TRBD1 (5 bases). CDR3 length: 14 residues. V lost 5 bases to trimming and J lost 1 base, with 11 bases between them. CDR1 MNHEY and CDR2 SMNVEV come from the germline V gene (reference sequence). In DNA form, the CDR3 reads TGTGCCAGCAGTCCAGGAAGGGGGAACACTGAAGCTTTCTTT. It is translated as CASSPGRGNTEAFF.

The rearrangement joins TRBV20-1 to TRBJ2-3; D not resolved. The germline CDR1 and CDR2 sequences are DFQATT and SNEGSKA (reference sequence). Trimming stripped 3 bases from V and 7 bases from J, with 5 bases between. The CDR3 totals 10 residues. The CDR3 DNA reads as TGCAGTGCTAGGATGAATACGCAGTATTTT. Residues: CSARMNTQYF.

The chain couples TRBV5-4 to TRBJ2-6; D gene uncertain. Germline CDR1 is SGHNT and CDR2 is YYREEE (reference sequence). The CDR3 runs 18 residues. Trimming left V 3 bases short and J 0 bases short, with 16 bases between. The CDR3, as DNA: TGTGCCAGCAGCTCACATGGGCTACCGAGCTCTGGGGCCAACGTCCTGACTTTC. Translated: CASSSHGLPSSGANVLTF.